This TCR beta chain was identified during a study of T cells in Graves' hyperthyroidism and ophthalmopathy (dated by TCRdb to about 2019). Notes on the research overall: Peripheral blood samples were taken at initial diagnosis, before any treatment was given. A discovery cohort of about a hundred patients, fewer than 50 with Graves' ophthalmopathy and approximately 55 with stable Graves' hyperthyroidism, was used to find distinguishing TCR V-J signatures. After sampling, hyperthyroidism patients received methimazole starting at 30 mg daily, and ophthalmopathy patients received high-dose intravenous methylprednisolone. Prospective prediction of ophthalmopathy was tested in an independent validation cohort of 18 to 20 hyperthyroidism patients and 17 patients who later progressed to ophthalmopathy. For training and testing, the roughly 97 patients in the discovery cohort were randomly divided in a 7:3 ratio. In addition, the study compared T-cell repertoires in thyroid tissue and in blood from 6 or 7 Graves' hyperthyroidism patients. TCR Vbeta CDR3 sequencing of some 140 peripheral blood samples (over 40 ophthalmopathy, under 80 hyperthyroidism and some 17 progressor patients) is reported in the paper. The study at large found these results: Blood samples also contained most of the expanded thyroid clonotypes (frequency above 0.001), which suggests that blood repertoires may reflect thyroid immune responses. In validation, the model predicted progression to ophthalmopathy with approximately 71% sensitivity and approximately 78% specificity, a median of approximately 6.5 months before onset. Sample size was not statistically predetermined, and blinding of investigators to group allocation was not performed. A model built on a 13 V-J signature distinguished ophthalmopathy from stable hyperthyroidism, reaching around 90% sensitivity and around 82% specificity in cross-validation and 80%/75% in testing.

The hyperthyroidism patients were between 18 and 65 years old and newly diagnosed, with a disease duration of less than 2 months. Exclusion was applied to patients with uncontrolled infections, other autoimmune diseases, pregnancy or lactation. Diagnoses were established on the basis of clinical symptoms, serum thyroxine and TRAb, thyroid ultrasound, and orbital computed tomography. Blood from progressor patients was drawn when they were first diagnosed with hyperthyroidism, before any ophthalmopathy symptoms appeared. PBMCs were isolated from about 9.2 ml of fresh peripheral blood by Ficoll-Paque density gradient centrifugation. Progressor patients were first diagnosed with Graves' hyperthyroidism and then developed ophthalmopathy during follow-up. Trizol reagent was used to extract total RNA, and RNA quality was then checked on an Agilent 2100 Bioanalyzer. TCR beta CDR3 regions were amplified from RNA transcripts. For the first round of RT-PCR on the TCR CDR3, the HTBI primer set was used together with the Qiagen OneStep RT-PCR kit. The libraries were constructed in a second round of multiplex PCR and then size-selected and purified. The libraries were sequenced on an Illumina HiSeq2000 using paired-end 100 bp reads. Per the original workflow: Raw data were processed with SOAPnuke, discarding reads with adapters, uncalled bases, mean Phred below 15, or no exact constant-primer or identifier match. COPE v1.2.5 was used to merge the high-quality paired reads, and each unique nucleotide sequence was defined as a clonotype. Clonotypes were aligned to IMGT TRBV, TRBD and TRBJ reference segments using MiTCR v1.1. The analysis included only V-J combinations with a frequency above 0.0001, which together covered roughly 99% of the repertoires. A TCS score was defined as the ratio between F50 (clonal expansion) and ExV (chaos), using BLOSUM62-based TCRdist between CDR3 peptides within each V-J. Welch's t-statistics and random forest reduced some 510 V-J features to 13, which were used in a naive Bayes classifier (R e1071). The public reads were reanalyzed by TCRdb: fastp trimming at Q25, MiXCR alignment, in-frame beta chains only. Identical CDR3 proteins give one entry, which carries the most common genes and DNA. These V and J calls are TCRdb output, not the study's own analysis. The sample profile shows fewer than 900,000 distinct CDR3 sequences; 15% to 20% of them were found once. Roughly 17% of the sample lies in the top ten.

The CDR3, cysteine through phenylalanine, is 14 amino acids long. The retained sequence is limited to the CDR3, 42 bases, with the frame set at the first base. Germline trimming amounts to 7 bases on V and 0 bases on J, with 3 as the count of junction bases outside the gene matches. Taken from the germline V gene, the CDR1 and CDR2 loops are SNHLY and FYNNEI. At least ten counts were recorded for this clonotype. This receptor's antigen is unknown. Base qualities are not recorded, but no much larger clone differs from it by a single base. The sequence links TRBV2 to TRBJ2-1, and TRBD1 aligns with 7 junction nucleotides. The source of this sequence is a woman between 45 and 65 years old with Graves' hyperthyroidism that later progressed to Graves' ophthalmopathy. The sequencing input was blood. The base sequence is TGTGCCAGCAACGAGGGGGCCTCCTACAATGAGCAGTTCTTC. This codes for CASNEGASYNEQFF.